The T cell receptor (beta chain) described here comes from a study of shared clonotypes between healthy human individuals. Measured with immunoSEQ multiplex PCR; TCRdb has only the in-frame clones, and not every one. This table holds hundreds of thousands of clones, roughly 78% found once. The junction had 12 bases not matched to a gene; V was cut back by 9 bases and J by 4 bases. CDR1 is LNHDA, CDR2 SQIVND, per germline (reference sequence). This CDR3 region has 15 residues. The V gene is TRBV19, the J gene TRBJ1-5; 7 nucleotides align to TRBD1. This clonotype was sampled from a woman aged 25 to 39 in good health. The sequenced sample was memory CD4+ T cells sorted from blood. As for subset: CD45RA-negative fraction. This CDR3 is CASAGRQGKNQPQHF. The CDR3 coding sequence is TGTGCCAGCGCCGGGAGACAGGGAAAAAATCAGCCCCAGCATTTT.